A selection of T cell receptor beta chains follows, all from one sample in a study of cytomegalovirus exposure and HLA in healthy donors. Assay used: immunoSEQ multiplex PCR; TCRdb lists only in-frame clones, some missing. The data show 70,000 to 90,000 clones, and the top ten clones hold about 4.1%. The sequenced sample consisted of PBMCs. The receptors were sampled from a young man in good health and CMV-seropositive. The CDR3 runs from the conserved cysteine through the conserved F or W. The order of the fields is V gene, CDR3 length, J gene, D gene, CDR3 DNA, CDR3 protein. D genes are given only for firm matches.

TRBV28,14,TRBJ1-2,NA,TGTGCCAGCAGCACATCACTCGGACACGGCGGCTACACCTTC,CASSTSLGHGGYTF
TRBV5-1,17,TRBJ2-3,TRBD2,TGCGCCAGCAGCTTGGCTACTAGCGGGGGGGCCATAGATACGCAGTATTTT,CASSLATSGGAIDTQYF
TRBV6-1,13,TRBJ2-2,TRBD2,TGTGCCAGCAATCAGCGGGGTTCCGGGGAGCTGTTTTTT,CASNQRGSGELFF
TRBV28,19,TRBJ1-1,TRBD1,TGTGCCAGCAGTTTTATAGGCCGGGACAGGGGATTTTTGTACACTGAAGCTTTCTTT,CASSFIGRDRGFLYTEAFF
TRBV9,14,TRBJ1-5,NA,TGTGCCAGCAGCGCAGGACATAGCAATCAGCCCCAGCATTTT,CASSAGHSNQPQHF
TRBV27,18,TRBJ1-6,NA,TGTGCCAGCAGTTTAAGGGCCCCGGCAGGGTATTATAATTCACCCCTCCACTTT,CASSLRAPAGYYNSPLHF
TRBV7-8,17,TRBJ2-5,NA,TGTGCCAGCAGCTTAGTCCCAGGCTCCTTCCTTCGGGAGACCCAGTACTTC,CASSLVPGSFLRETQYF
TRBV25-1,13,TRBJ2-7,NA,TGTGCCAGCAGTCCCCTCTTCTCCTACGAGCAGTACTTC,CASSPLFSYEQYF
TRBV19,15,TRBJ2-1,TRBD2,TGTGCCAGTAGTATTACACTAGCGCCATACAATGAGCAGTTCTTC,CASSITLAPYNEQFF
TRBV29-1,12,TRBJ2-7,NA,TGCAGCGTTGGGTCGGGTTTGTACGAGCAGTACTTC,CSVGSGLYEQYF
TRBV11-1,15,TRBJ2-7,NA,TGTGCCAGCAGCCATAAGTCGACACCATCCTACGAGCAGTACTTC,CASSHKSTPSYEQYF
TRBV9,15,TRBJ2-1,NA,TGTGCCAGCAGCGCCCGGGACTTATGGGGGAATGAGCAGTTCTTC,CASSARDLWGNEQFF
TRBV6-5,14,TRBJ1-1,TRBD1,TGTGCCAGCACCCCCAGGGGGTCCTCCGGACGAGCTTTCTTT,CASTPRGSSGRAFF
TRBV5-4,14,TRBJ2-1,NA,TGTGCCAGCAGCCGAACTCGGAGTCTGCATGAGCAGTTCTTC,CASSRTRSLHEQFF
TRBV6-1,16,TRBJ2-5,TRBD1,TGTGCCAGCAGTGAAGCGGGGACAGGGGGCCAAGAGACCCAGTACTTC,CASSEAGTGGQETQYF
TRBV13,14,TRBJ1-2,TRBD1,TGTGCCAGCAGCCCCCGGGACAGCAACTATGGCTACACCTTC,CASSPRDSNYGYTF
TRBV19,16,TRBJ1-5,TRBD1,TGTGCCAGTAGTATAGTGGCCCCGACAGGGAATCAGCCCCAGCATTTT,CASSIVAPTGNQPQHF
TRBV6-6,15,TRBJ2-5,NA,TGTGCCAGCAGTTACCAGGACAGTAGAGGAGAGACCCAGTACTTC,CASSYQDSRGETQYF
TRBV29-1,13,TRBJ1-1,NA,TGCAGCGTGTACAGGGCGTTGGGCACTGAAGCTTTCTTT,CSVYRALGTEAFF
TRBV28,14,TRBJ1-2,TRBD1,TGTGCCAGCAGTTTATTGAGTTCAGGGGGAGGCTACACCTTC,CASSLLSSGGGYTF
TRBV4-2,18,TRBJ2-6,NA,TGTGCCAGCAGCCAACCGCTCGACACTAGGGCTGGGGCCAACGTCCTGACTTTC,CASSQPLDTRAGANVLTF
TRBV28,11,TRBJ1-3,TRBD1,TGTGCCGTGGACAGGGGAAACACCATATATTTT,CAVDRGNTIYF
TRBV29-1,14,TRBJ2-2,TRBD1,TGCAGCGTTGTACAGGGGGCGGGGACCGGGGAGCTGTTTTTT,CSVVQGAGTGELFF
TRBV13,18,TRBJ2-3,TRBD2,TGTGCCAGCAGCTTAGATTTCGAGCGGGGGGCCAGAGGAGATACGCAGTATTTT,CASSLDFERGARGDTQYF
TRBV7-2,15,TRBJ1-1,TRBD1,TGTGCCAGCAGCTTACAGGGGACAGCGAACACTGAAGCTTTCTTT,CASSLQGTANTEAFF
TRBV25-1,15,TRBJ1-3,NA,TGTGCCAGCAGTGTCCCAGGGCCAGCCGGAAACACCATATATTTT,CASSVPGPAGNTIYF
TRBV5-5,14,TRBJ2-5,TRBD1,TGTGCCAGCAGTTTACCGACAGGGCGAGAGACCCAGTACTTC,CASSLPTGRETQYF
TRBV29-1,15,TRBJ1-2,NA,TGCAGCGTGCTAACGGCCCCTCCGAGGGACTATGGCTACACCTTC,CSVLTAPPRDYGYTF
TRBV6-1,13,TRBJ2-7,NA,TGTGCCAGCAGGGACTTCAGCTCCTACGAGCAGTACTTC,CASRDFSSYEQYF
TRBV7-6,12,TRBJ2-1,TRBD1,TGTGCCAGCAGCCCCGTGGACAGGGGAGGACTCTTC,CASSPVDRGGLF
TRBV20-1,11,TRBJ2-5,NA,TGCAGTGTTTCGGTACAAGAGACCCAGTACTTC,CSVSVQETQYF
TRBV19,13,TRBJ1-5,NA,TGTGCCAGTAGTATCGGGAACAATCAGCCCCAGCATTTT,CASSIGNNQPQHF
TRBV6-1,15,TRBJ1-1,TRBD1,TGTGCCAGCAGTGAAAAAGGGACAGGGGGCACTGAAGCTTTCTTT,CASSEKGTGGTEAFF
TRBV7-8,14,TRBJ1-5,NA,TGTGCCAGCAGCTCAACGAGGGGCAATCAGCCCCAGCATTTT,CASSSTRGNQPQHF
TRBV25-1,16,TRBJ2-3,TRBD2,TGTGCCAGCAGAGCCCCAGCGGGGATCGCACAAGATACGCAGTATTTT,CASRAPAGIAQDTQYF
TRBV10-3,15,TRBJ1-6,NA,TGTGCCATCAGTGCCACAGGCGCCTATAATTCACCCCTCCACTTT,CAISATGAYNSPLHF
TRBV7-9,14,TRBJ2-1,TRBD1,TGTGCCAGCAGCCCAAGCGGACAGGGGGATGAGCAGTTCTTC,CASSPSGQGDEQFF
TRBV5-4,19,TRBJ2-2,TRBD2,TGTGCCAGCAGCAGGGACGGGACTAGCGGGAGAATCGGCACCGGGGAGCTGTTTTTT,CASSRDGTSGRIGTGELFF
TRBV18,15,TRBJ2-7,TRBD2,TGTGCCAGCTCACCGCCGGGTCGGGAGGCCCACGAGCAGTACTTC,CASSPPGREAHEQYF
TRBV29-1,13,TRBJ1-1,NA,TGCAGCGTTGCGCTCCCCGCGGGCACTGAAGCTTTCTTT,CSVALPAGTEAFF
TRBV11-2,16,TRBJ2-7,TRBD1,TGTGCCAGCAGCTTCCAAGGGACAGGGAGCTCCTACGAGCAGTACTTC,CASSFQGTGSSYEQYF
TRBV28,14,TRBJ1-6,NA,TGTGCCAGCATTGAGAGCTCCTATAATTCACCCCTCCACTTT,CASIESSYNSPLHF
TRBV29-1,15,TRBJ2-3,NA,TGCAGCGTCGTATTCGAGCGGATACGCACAGATACGCAGTATTTT,CSVVFERIRTDTQYF
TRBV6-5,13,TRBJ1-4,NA,TGTGCCAGCAGTCCACCTTCAGGGGAAAAACTGTTTTTT,CASSPPSGEKLFF